These T cell receptor beta chains were read from a single sample in a study of T-cell reconstitution after alpha-beta-depleted transplantation in children. TCRdb itself ran the PCR reads through MiXCR, one entry per CDR3 protein. The sample lists about 350,000 distinct CDR3 sequences, under 20% occurring once. Sequenced here: PBMCs, mostly from graft donor cells, sampled 360 days after TCRalphabeta/CD19-depleted stem cell transplant. All receptors come from a male patient between 2 and 9 years old who had a stem cell transplant for acute lymphoblastic leukemia, so the T cells may come from the graft donor. Each CDR3 is given with its conserved first and last residue.

v_gene: TRBV9
j_gene: TRBJ1-3
CDR3aa: CASSVGMRARSIYF

v_gene: TRBV4-2
j_gene: TRBJ1-3
CDR3aa: CASSPPRGQWGNTIYF

v_gene: TRBV28
j_gene: TRBJ1-2
CDR3aa: CASSLPGGLYGYTF

v_gene: TRBV29-1
j_gene: TRBJ2-4
CDR3aa: CSAAWGKNIQYF

v_gene: TRBV27
j_gene: TRBJ1-4
CDR3aa: CASRLAGHRGEKLFF

v_gene: TRBV28
j_gene: TRBJ2-2
CDR3aa: CASSLIYPGRTGELFF

v_gene: TRBV4-3
j_gene: TRBJ2-7
CDR3aa: CASSQELGGWTGEYEQYF

v_gene: TRBV20-1
j_gene: TRBJ2-3
CDR3aa: CSARLQGTDTQYF

v_gene: TRBV29-1
j_gene: TRBJ2-2
CDR3aa: CSAGTTTGELFF

v_gene: TRBV7-6
j_gene: TRBJ1-1
CDR3aa: CASSWGPMNTEAFF

v_gene: TRBV12-3/TRBV12-4
j_gene: TRBJ2-7
CDR3aa: CASSSGDRRSYEQYF

v_gene: TRBV2
j_gene: TRBJ2-7
CDR3aa: CASSRGTSGRYEQYF

v_gene: TRBV2
j_gene: TRBJ2-5
CDR3aa: CASTGQIRETQYF

v_gene: TRBV6-5
j_gene: TRBJ2-7
CDR3aa: CASSYSIEGRGSPYEQYF

v_gene: TRBV5-6
j_gene: TRBJ2-2
CDR3aa: CASSAVGAYTGELFF

v_gene: TRBV21-1
j_gene: TRBJ1-5
CDR3aa: CASSKERTGDNQPQHF

v_gene: TRBV4-3
j_gene: TRBJ2-5
CDR3aa: CASSLRLAGGVKTQYF

v_gene: TRBV7-2
j_gene: TRBJ2-1
CDR3aa: CASSLLAGAGREQFF

v_gene: TRBV28
j_gene: TRBJ2-3
CDR3aa: CASSFRGLAGADTQYF

v_gene: TRBV5-6
j_gene: TRBJ2-7
CDR3aa: CASSFLPGGPTYEQYF

v_gene: TRBV4-3
j_gene: TRBJ2-3
CDR3aa: CASSQDGLAGVSTDTQYF

v_gene: TRBV20-1
j_gene: TRBJ1-2
CDR3aa: CSASTGNYGYTF

v_gene: TRBV12-3/TRBV12-4
j_gene: TRBJ1-3
CDR3aa: CASSLRQGPTGNTIYF

v_gene: TRBV14
j_gene: TRBJ1-2
CDR3aa: CASSPAAVSWYGYTF

v_gene: TRBV9
j_gene: TRBJ2-2
CDR3aa: CASSPWDTGELFF

v_gene: TRBV7-8
j_gene: TRBJ2-7
CDR3aa: CASSLLGSGTGSYEQYF

v_gene: TRBV6-2/TRBV6-3
j_gene: TRBJ2-7
CDR3aa: CASSYSRALGPYEQYF

v_gene: TRBV4-2
j_gene: TRBJ2-1
CDR3aa: CASSQDERIYNEQFF

v_gene: TRBV7-6
j_gene: TRBJ2-7
CDR3aa: CASSLASSLGEQYF

v_gene: TRBV7-3
j_gene: TRBJ2-4
CDR3aa: CASSSMDNIQYF

v_gene: TRBV19
j_gene: TRBJ2-1
CDR3aa: CASAGWGSSNFHYNEQFF

v_gene: TRBV5-1
j_gene: TRBJ2-7
CDR3aa: CASSSFAGLARSSYEQYF

v_gene: TRBV10-3
j_gene: TRBJ2-7
CDR3aa: CAISDEANGHYEQYF

v_gene: TRBV7-9
j_gene: TRBJ2-7
CDR3aa: CASSLLTSYEQYF

v_gene: TRBV28
j_gene: TRBJ2-7
CDR3aa: CASSSFRGQLLRYF